This note documents a single TCR beta chain sequence. This clonotype was counted at least ten times. The antigen it binds to is not known. No clone much larger than this one lies a single base away; base qualities are absent. This specimen belongs to a study of regulatory T cells in long-lasting Graves disease (dated by TCRdb to the early 2020s). For the study in its entirety: Antithyroid drugs had been taken for less than 3 months by newly diagnosed Graves' disease patients. A total of about 35 samples underwent TCR sequencing, from about 13 patients with persistent Graves' disease and 20 patients with newly diagnosed Graves' disease. Peripheral blood TCR sequencing and RNA sequencing compared persistent Graves' disease patients with newly diagnosed Graves' disease patients. The study was registered as a clinical trial and conducted in China.

The library was prepared using multiplex PCR. TCRdb lists the instrument as Illumina HiSeq 4000. TCR beta libraries were built with iRepertoire HTBI primers and Arm-PCR amplification of CDR3 regions. Gel purification was performed on PCR products prior to sequencing. Per the authors' processing: A total of some 60 TRBV and more than twelve TRBJ segments were identified across samples and were used for gene usage analysis of CDR3 amino acid clonotypes. Filtered high-quality paired reads were merged into contigs using COPE and FqMerger. BLAST was used to align contigs to IMGT TRBV, TRBD and TRBJ reference genes, with CDR3 defined following IMGT. Any clonotype with a frequency above 0.1% was classified as a highly expanded clone. Repertoire diversity was measured by Shannon entropy, and V-J evenness by the Gini coefficient. Public clonotypes were defined as clonotypes shared by more than one individual. The public reads were reanalyzed by TCRdb: fastp trimming at Q25, MiXCR alignment, in-frame beta chains only. One record per CDR3 amino acid sequence lists the most common genes and DNA. The V and J calls here are based on TCRdb, not the publication. The sample table shows 380,000 or so distinct CDR3 sequences, and about 17% are seen once. The ten largest clones represent 20% to 25% of the sample.

The CDR3 sequence holds 14 residues, the cysteine and phenylalanine included. Just CDR3 DNA is preserved here, 42 bases in frame from base 1. CDR1 SNHLY and CDR2 FYNNEI are derived from the germline V gene. Trimming takes 3 bases from V and 5 bases from J, and the germline ends sit 13 bases apart. This sample's time point label indicates: newly diagnosed GD, antithyroid drugs for less than 3 months. For both TCR sequencing and RNA sequencing, RNA was extracted from PBMCs using TRIzol. The diagnosis of Graves' disease was made according to American Thyroid Association guidelines. Patients for the study were recruited at an endocrinology department in Xi'an, China. Each patient gave 9 to 10 milliliters of peripheral blood, collected in an EDTA anticoagulant tube. Ficoll Paque Plus density gradient separation was used to isolate PBMCs, and no additional T cell sorting was done. An Agilent 2100 Bioanalyzer and agarose gel were used to check RNA quality, while a NanoDrop 2000 measured RNA concentration.

Here is what the overall study found, with its caveats: Compared with newly diagnosed patients, persistent Graves' disease patients had lower TCR Shannon entropy and fewer highly expanded clones, which suggests clonal expansion. Persistent patients shared more public clonotypes among themselves (over 2,500) than newly diagnosed patients did (over 900). Sequencing and analysis were restricted to the TCR beta chain. As a limitation, the authors acknowledged that the small sample size may reduce accuracy. Preferential use of TRBV28, TRBJ1-2 and TRBJ2-5 was observed in persistent disease, whereas TRBV20-1 and TRBJ2-1 were favored in newly diagnosed disease. The study examined only peripheral blood because the primary lesion, thyroid tissue, could not be accessed.

This sample also appeared in a second study, on T cells in Graves' hyperthyroidism and ophthalmopathy. As noted in the second study: Stable Graves' hyperthyroidism was defined as the absence of progression to ophthalmopathy over 18 months of follow-up. Hyperthyroidism patients were newly diagnosed, with disease duration under 2 months, and aged 18 to 65 years. Exclusion was applied to patients with uncontrolled infections, other autoimmune diseases, pregnancy or lactation. Diagnoses were based on clinical symptoms, serum thyroxine and TRAb, thyroid ultrasound and orbital computed tomography. The first round of RT-PCR for the TCR CDR3 was performed with the HTBI primer set and the Qiagen OneStep RT-PCR kit. Most expanded thyroid clonotypes (frequency above 0.001) were also detected in blood, a finding suggesting that blood repertoires may reflect thyroid immune responses. Ophthalmopathy was separated from stable hyperthyroidism by a 13 V-J signature model, with around 88% sensitivity and about 81% specificity obtained in cross-validation and 80%/75% obtained in testing. In validation, progression to ophthalmopathy was predicted by the model with about 70% sensitivity and just over 72% specificity, a median of around 6.5 months before onset. To identify distinguishing TCR V-J signatures, a discovery cohort of some 100 patients was used, comprising 43 with Graves' ophthalmopathy and under 60 with stable Graves' hyperthyroidism. An independent validation cohort of under 20 hyperthyroidism patients and some 15 patients who later progressed to ophthalmopathy tested prospective prediction of ophthalmopathy. For training and testing, the 100 or so patients in the discovery cohort were randomly divided in a 7:3 ratio. Thyroid tissue and blood T-cell repertoires from six or seven Graves' hyperthyroidism patients were also compared in the study. Once sampling was done, hyperthyroidism patients were given methimazole at a starting dose of 30 mg daily, whereas ophthalmopathy patients were given high-dose intravenous methylprednisolone. A second multiplex PCR round built the libraries, followed by size selection and purification. The libraries were sequenced on an Illumina HiSeq2000 using paired-end 100 bp reads. SOAPnuke was used to process the raw data, throwing out any read that contained adapters or uncalled bases, had a mean Phred below 15, or lacked an exact constant-primer or identifier match. COPE v1.2.5 was used to merge high-quality paired reads, and clonotypes were defined as unique nucleotide sequences. MiTCR v1.1 was used to align clonotypes to the IMGT TRBV, TRBD and TRBJ reference segments. The analysis was restricted to V-J combinations with a frequency above 0.0001, which together covered just over 99% of the repertoires. The TCS score was defined as F50 (clonal expansion) divided by E x V (chaos), with BLOSUM62-based TCRdist calculated between CDR3 peptides within each V-J. Welch's t-statistics and random forest reduced 500 to 650 V-J features to fewer than 15, which were used in a naive Bayes classifier (R e1071). Sample size was not statistically predetermined, and investigators were not blinded to group allocation. The paper describes TCR Vbeta CDR3 sequencing of 120 to 150 peripheral blood samples, made up of under 50 ophthalmopathy patients, more than 70 hyperthyroidism patients and some 17 progressor patients.

The input for sequencing was peripheral blood mononuclear cells (PBMCs), taken at new diagnosis, from a patient treated with antithyroid drugs. The chain joins TRBV2 to TRBJ2-5; the D gene is perhaps TRBD1 or TRBD2, each of them matching over 6 bases. This receptor was identified in a woman younger than 35 with Graves disease. Donor details come from another sample of the same person, matched by shared clones. The bases read TGTGCCAGCAGTGATCCGCGGAGGGGGGAGACCCAGTACTTC. Its translation is CASSDPRRGETQYF.